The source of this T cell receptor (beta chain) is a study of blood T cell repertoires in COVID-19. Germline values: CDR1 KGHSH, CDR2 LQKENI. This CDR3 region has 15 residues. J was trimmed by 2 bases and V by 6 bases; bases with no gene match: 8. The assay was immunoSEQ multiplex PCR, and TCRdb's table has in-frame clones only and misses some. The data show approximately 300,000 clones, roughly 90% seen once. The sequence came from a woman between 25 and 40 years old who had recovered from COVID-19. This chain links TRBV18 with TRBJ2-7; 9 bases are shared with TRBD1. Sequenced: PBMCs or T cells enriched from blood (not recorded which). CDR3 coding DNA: TGTGCCAGCTCGTCACAGGGGGCTCTGACCTACGAGCAGTACTTC. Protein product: CASSSQGALTYEQYF.